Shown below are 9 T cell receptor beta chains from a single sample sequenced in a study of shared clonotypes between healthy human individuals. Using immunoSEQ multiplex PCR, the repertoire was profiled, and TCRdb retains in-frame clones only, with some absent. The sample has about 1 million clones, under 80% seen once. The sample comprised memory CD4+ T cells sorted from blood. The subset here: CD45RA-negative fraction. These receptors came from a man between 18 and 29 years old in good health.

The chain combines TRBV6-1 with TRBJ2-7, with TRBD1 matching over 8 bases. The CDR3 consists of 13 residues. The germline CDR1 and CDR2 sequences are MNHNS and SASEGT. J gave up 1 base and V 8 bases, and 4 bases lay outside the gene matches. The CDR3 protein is CASDRGASYEQYF. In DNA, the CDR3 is TGTGCCAGCGACAGGGGAGCTTCCTACGAGCAGTACTTC.

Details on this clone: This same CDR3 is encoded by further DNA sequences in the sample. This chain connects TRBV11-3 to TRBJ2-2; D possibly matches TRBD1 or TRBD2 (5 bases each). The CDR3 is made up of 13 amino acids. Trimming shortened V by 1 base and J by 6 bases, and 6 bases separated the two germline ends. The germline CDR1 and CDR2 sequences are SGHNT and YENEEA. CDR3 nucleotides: TGTGCCAGCAGCTTAGTGGGGGCCGGGGAGCTGTTTTTT. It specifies CASSLVGAGELFF.

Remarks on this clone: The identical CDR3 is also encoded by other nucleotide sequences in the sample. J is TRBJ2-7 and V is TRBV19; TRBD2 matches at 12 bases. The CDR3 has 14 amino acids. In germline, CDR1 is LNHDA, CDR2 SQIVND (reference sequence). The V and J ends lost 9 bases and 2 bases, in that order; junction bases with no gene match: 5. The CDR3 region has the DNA TGTGCCAGCCGGAGGACTAGCGGGACCTACGAGCAGTACTTC. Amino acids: CASRRTSGTYEQYF.

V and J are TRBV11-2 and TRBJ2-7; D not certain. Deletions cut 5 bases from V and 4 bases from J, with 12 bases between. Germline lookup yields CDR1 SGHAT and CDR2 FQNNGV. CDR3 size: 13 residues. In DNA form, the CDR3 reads TGTGCCAGCAGCCCGGACGACACGTACGAGCAGTACTTC. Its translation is CASSPDDTYEQYF.

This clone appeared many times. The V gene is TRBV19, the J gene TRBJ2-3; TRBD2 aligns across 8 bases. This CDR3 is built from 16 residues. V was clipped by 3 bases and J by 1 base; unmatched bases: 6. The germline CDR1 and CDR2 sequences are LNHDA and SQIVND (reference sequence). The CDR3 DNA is TGTGCCAGTAGTATCGGGGGGGGTCTCCGCACAGATACGCAGTATTTT. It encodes CASSIGGGLRTDTQYF.

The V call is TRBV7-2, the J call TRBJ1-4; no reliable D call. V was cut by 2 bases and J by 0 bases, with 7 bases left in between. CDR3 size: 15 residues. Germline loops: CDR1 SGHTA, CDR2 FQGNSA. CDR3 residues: CASSLYLATNEKLFF. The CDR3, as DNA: TGTGCCAGCAGCTTATACCTCGCAACTAATGAAAAACTGTTTTTT.

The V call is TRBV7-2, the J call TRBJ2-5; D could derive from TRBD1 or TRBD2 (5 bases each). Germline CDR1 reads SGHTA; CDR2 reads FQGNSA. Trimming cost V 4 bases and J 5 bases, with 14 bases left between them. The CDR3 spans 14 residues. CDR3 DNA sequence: TGTGCCAGCAGCTCCGCCGGGACGGTTGAGACCCAGTACTTC. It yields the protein CASSSAGTVETQYF.

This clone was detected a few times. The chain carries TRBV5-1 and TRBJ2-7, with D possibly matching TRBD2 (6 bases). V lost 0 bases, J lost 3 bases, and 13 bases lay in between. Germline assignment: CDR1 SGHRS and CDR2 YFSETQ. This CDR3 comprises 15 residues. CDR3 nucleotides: TGCGCCAGCAGCTTGGCCCCGGGGGAAGGCTACGAGCAGTACTTC. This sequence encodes CASSLAPGEGYEQYF.

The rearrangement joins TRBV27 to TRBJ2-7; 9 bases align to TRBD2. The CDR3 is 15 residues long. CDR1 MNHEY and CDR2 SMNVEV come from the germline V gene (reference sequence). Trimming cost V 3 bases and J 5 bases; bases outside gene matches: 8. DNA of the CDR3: TGTGCCAGCAGTTTCTTAGCGGGAGACGGGAACGAGCAGTACTTC. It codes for CASSFLAGDGNEQYF.